This T cell receptor (beta chain) was recovered during a study of T cell responses to AZD1222 COVID-19 vaccine (dated by TCRdb to about 2021). Context from the whole study: TCR sequencing covered more than 230 trial participants: 200 to 220 given two doses of AZD1222 and 26 given two doses of MenACWY control vaccine. Trial participants were enrolled by age into 18-55, 56-69 and 70-plus year subgroups, with roughly 150, 30 and 60 TCR-sequenced participants respectively. Beyond this particular receptor, the publication reports: Spike-specific TCR breadth and depth rose significantly after two AZD1222 doses compared with day 0 and with MenACWY recipients. Because no day 14 peak-response samples were available, the repertoires could be characterized only after the peak T cell response. Participants were mostly white British, with more females than males. The authors suggested clonal diversity may have been underestimated. The 56-69-year group was small, and its depth increase did not reach significance, likely because of low power. Conclusions about previously exposed vaccinees are limited, since just six AZD1222 recipients were seropositive for SARS-CoV-2 at baseline. Vaccine-associated CD4 TCRs spanned the whole spike protein, with dominant responses in regions 160-218 and 743-854. Reportedly, close to half of the unique spike-specific TCRs recognized epitopes lying outside the regions that are mutated in the B.1.351 and B.1.1.7 variants.

Taken from the germline V gene, the CDR1 and CDR2 loops are SGHRS and YFSETQ. From the cysteine through the phenylalanine, the CDR3 covers 15 amino acids. The retained sequence is limited to the CDR3, 45 bases, with the frame set at the first base. From V the trimming removes 5 bases and from J it removes 2 bases, while the gene matches leave 6 bases of the junction unaccounted for. The CDR3 regions of human TCRbeta chains were analyzed by immunosequencing. The published analysis was carried out like this. Repertoire TCRs were matched against a reference library of SARS-CoV-2-specific TCRs generated with the MIRA antigen-specificity platform. Breadth was defined as the fraction of unique TCRs that were SARS-CoV-2-associated. Depth was defined as the fraction of total T cells that were SARS-CoV-2-associated. Using the MIRA data, each spike-specific TCR was assigned both to the spike region to which the TCR was reactive and to a CD4 or CD8 class. Log10-transformed breadth and depth values were compared by one-way ANOVA with Sidak's multiple comparisons tests. TCRdb limited this immuneACCESS table to in-frame rearrangements with V and J called. A share of clones is missing; checked studies link under half to unresolved V genes, and the rest is unexplained. The V and J calls and the clone size are those of that table, but D and trimming were determined from the DNA. A total of 150,000 to 200,000 clones appear in this sample, approximately 93% of them only once. Over 1% of the sample is taken by the ten largest.

This clone has only one observation. The clone's antigen remains unknown. No much larger clone is present one base from it, and per-base qualities are unavailable. The time point label here, explained by the study, means: about 28 days (+/-7) after the second vaccine dose. AZD1222 recipients with second doses at about 4 weeks or about 12 weeks were pooled, because spike-specific TCR depth and breadth did not differ between schedules. Samples from vaccinated people were obtained from the UK trials COV001 and COV002, which included a single-blind randomized controlled phase 2/3 trial of AZD1222 (ChAdOx1 nCoV-19) in healthy adults. Trial participant PBMC samples were collected at day 0 and day 28 after the second dose for TCRbeta chain sequencing.

The rearrangement combines TRBV5-1 with TRBJ2-7; a stretch of 11 junction bases matches TRBD2. The material sequenced was peripheral blood, taken 28 days after the second AZD1222 dose. The TCR was taken from an adult who received the AZD1222 COVID-19 vaccine. The CDR3 corresponds to CASRGGTSGTYEQYF. The DNA sequence is as follows: TGCGCCAGCAGGGGGGGGACTAGCGGAACCTACGAGCAGTACTTC.